The clone carrying this TCR beta chain was counted between two and nine times. TCRdb keeps only in-frame clones here, not all; method: immunoSEQ multiplex PCR. The repertoire holds around 36,000 clones, roughly nine tenths seen once, with about an eighth in the top ten. CDR1 is SGHDN, CDR2 FVKESK, per germline. V lost 4 bases, J lost 5 bases, and 8 bases stayed unmatched. The CDR3 loop spans 15 amino acids. The entry originates in a study of T cell changes during pregnancy in multiple sclerosis. This specimen consisted of CD8+ T cells from peripheral blood mononuclear cells, obtained in the first trimester of pregnancy. The chain is built from TRBV14 and TRBJ2-1, with 7 bases matching TRBD2. The origin of this receptor is a female donor with multiple sclerosis, enrolled in a pregnancy study. In nucleotides, the CDR3 is TGTGCCAGCAGCCCCATGGGGGGGATTGACAATGAGCAGTTCTTC. This sequence encodes CASSPMGGIDNEQFF.